This TCR beta chain was sequenced in a study of long-term antiretroviral therapy in people with HIV. Whole-study context: The 2015 recommendation for immediate ART came about a decade after the earliest samples. Study-level points and caveats: Clones that expanded before ART (that is, prior to treatment) dominated the repertoire at all time points. Although diversity increased after ART, it remained lower than in transplant donor controls.

A note on this clone: Its antigen is undetermined.

An immunoSEQ assay, version v3.0, was performed at survey level. TCRdb's table, derived via immunoSEQ multiplex PCR, lists solely in-frame clones and lacks some. The data contain 22,000 or so clones, about four fifths of them singletons. Treatment locations for all participants with HIV were in the United States. V was shortened by 6 bases and J by 6 bases, with 21 bases between the two germline ends. This CDR3 is 15 amino acids long. Germline CDR1 is KGHSH and CDR2 is LQKENI. The starting material was unsorted PBMCs, obtained 0.5 years before starting antiretroviral therapy. This TCR derives from a man aged 35 to 55 with HIV. V usage is TRBV18 and J usage is TRBJ2-7, with D possibly TRBD1 on 6 matching bases. CDR3 bases: TGTGCCAGCTCCCCCCCTGTACAGGGAAGTGGCGAGCAGTACTTC. This translates into CASSPPVQGSGEQYF.